This TCR beta chain was sequenced for a study of human T cells and chemical hapten exposure. Attachment of unique molecular identifiers to individual cDNA molecules was performed in the library. TCRdb reanalysed the RACE reads using MiXCR and keeps one entry per CDR3 protein. This sample has 65,000 to 100,000 distinct CDR3 sequences, with approximately 6.6% found just once. Noted time point: patch test 2, 6 weeks after DPC sensitization. Treatment indicated: therapeutic diphenylcyclopropenone sensitization with weekly scalp DPC. Trimming stripped 0 bases from V and 2 bases from J, with 12 bases between. This CDR3 has 16 residues. CDR1 and CDR2 (germline): MGHRA, YSYEKL. This clonotype came up many times.

The sequencing used whole blood, collected in connection with sensitization to the hapten diphenylcyclopropenone (DPC). V is TRBV4-1 and J is TRBJ2-3; D ambiguous. This TCR derives from a woman in her thirties with alopecia areata. Some clones in this sample may be carry-over from other donors' samples. The CDR3 DNA follows: TGCGCCAGCAGCCAAGAGGGCCGCCCAAACACAGATACGCAGTATTTT. It translates to CASSQEGRPNTDTQYF.